These 21 T cell receptor beta chains were sequenced from one sample in a study of control samples from healthy donors and cancer patients. Libraries were prepared by immunoSEQ multiplex PCR; TCRdb keeps only in-frame clonotypes and omits some of them. The table has around 180,000 clones, around 90% seen once. Sequenced material: blood. The receptor source for this set is a woman younger than 45 in good health.

As for this clone: The same CDR3 also results from other DNA sequences found in this sample. The chain couples TRBV2 to TRBJ1-6; TRBD1 might be the D (6 bases). V was shortened by 1 base and J by 10 bases, with 11 bases between the two germline ends. The CDR3 loop spans 14 amino acids. Germline CDR1 and CDR2: SNHLY and FYNNEI. CDR3 sequence reads: CASSEEGVGSPLHF. The CDR3 DNA is TGTGCCAGCAGTGAAGAGGGGGTGGGCTCACCCCTCCACTTT.

The J gene is TRBJ1-2, the V gene TRBV19; TRBD1 agrees at 7 bases. CDR1 is LNHDA, CDR2 SQIVND, per germline (reference sequence). The CDR3 consists of 11 residues. Trimming removed 4 bases from V and 13 bases from J; junction bases left unmatched: 6. The CDR3 nucleotides are TGTGCCAGTAGTAGAAACAGGGGCGTCACCTTC. This translates into CASSRNRGVTF.

V gene TRBV7-9 combines with J gene TRBJ2-1; D might be TRBD1 (7 bases). With 6 bases removed from V and 12 bases from J, the gap between germline ends came to 24 bases. Looked up from germline, CDR1 is SEHNR and CDR2 is FQNEAQ (reference sequence). The CDR3 runs 15 residues. CDR3 residues: CASRLSPKRGDRQFF. DNA of the CDR3: TGTGCCAGCAGACTTAGTCCGAAAAGGGGGGACAGGCAGTTCTTC. The variable domain in full, with the rest retrieved from reference TRBV7-9 and TRBJ2-1, is DTGVSQNPRHKITKRGQNVTFRCDPISEHNRLYWYRQTLGQGPEFLTYFQNEAQLEKSRLLSDRFSAERPKGSFSTLEIQRTEQGDSAMYLCASRLSPKRGDRQFFGPGTRLTVL.

V gene TRBV30 combines with J gene TRBJ1-2; TRBD1 matches at 7 bases. There are 15 residues in the CDR3. Germline V gene sequence: CDR1 GTSNPN, CDR2 SVGIG (reference sequence). V was pared by 2 bases and J by 0 bases, with 6 bases of the junction left unmatched. In DNA, the CDR3 is TGTGCCTGGAGTCAGATAGGGACAGCTAACTATGGCTACACCTTC. Protein: CAWSQIGTANYGYTF.

The chain couples TRBV27 to TRBJ1-2; possible D gene TRBD1, 6 bases. This CDR3 comprises 15 residues. Trimming took 2 bases from V and 5 from J, leaving 15 bases between them. The germline CDR1 and CDR2 sequences are MNHEY and SMNVEV (reference sequence). The CDR3 nucleotides read TGTGCCAGCAGTTTAACAATCGGAGGGGGTTATGGCTACACCTTC. The encoded protein is CASSLTIGGGYGYTF.

This chain uses TRBV24-1 with TRBJ1-2; possible D gene TRBD1, 6 bases. The V end lost 4 bases, the J end lost 4 bases, and 12 bases lay between the germline ends. This CDR3 contains 14 residues. Germline-derived CDR1 and CDR2 are KGHDR and SFDVKD. Here the CDR3 reads CATSDPGQLYGYTF. Here the CDR3 DNA reads TGTGCCACCAGTGACCCTGGACAGCTCTATGGCTACACCTTC.

This chain joins TRBV6-1 and TRBJ2-1; no firm D call. V was shortened by 1 base and J by 0 bases, with 13 bases between the two germline ends. Germline CDR1 MNHNS, CDR2 SASEGT. This CDR3 has 17 residues. The CDR3 sequence is CASSEDGVPFSYNEQFF. Here the CDR3 DNA reads TGTGCCAGCAGTGAAGACGGCGTCCCCTTCTCCTACAATGAGCAGTTCTTC.

The genes are TRBV11-2 and TRBJ1-2; maybe TRBD1 (6 bases). Germline V gene data show CDR1 as SGHAT and CDR2 as FQNNGV. CDR3 length equals 15 residues. The V and J ends lost 4 bases and 8 bases respectively, with 20 bases between them. In DNA, the CDR3 is TGTGCCAGCAGCTACAGGCGGAGGGGGGCGCCCGGCTACACCTTC. Encoded protein: CASSYRRRGAPGYTF.

The chain links TRBV5-1 to TRBJ2-2, with 10 bases aligning to TRBD2. Germline V lookup: CDR1 SGHRS, CDR2 YFSETQ. The CDR3 extends over 17 amino acids. The junction had 10 bases not matched to a gene; V was cut back by 0 bases and J by 8 bases. CDR3 region: CASSLAASGRKEGELFF. The CDR3 DNA follows: TGCGCCAGCAGCTTGGCCGCTAGCGGGAGAAAAGAAGGGGAGCTGTTTTTT.

The rearrangement uses TRBV28 and TRBJ2-3; 9 positions agree with TRBD2. The CDR3 extends over 16 amino acids. CDR1 MDHEN and CDR2 SYDVKM come from the germline V gene. Trimming cost V 4 bases and J 5 bases; bases outside gene matches: 10. The CDR3 DNA reads as TGTGCCAGCAGTTCTGCTAGCGGGATTCAAGAAGATACGCAGTATTTT. Encoded protein: CASSSASGIQEDTQYF.

This clone appeared once. The rearrangement links TRBV11-3 to TRBJ2-3; D unresolved. V shed 3 bases and J shed 1 base, with 14 bases lying between them. Looked up from germline, CDR1 is SGHNT and CDR2 is YENEEA. The length of the CDR3 is 16 residues. The CDR3 DNA follows: TGTGCCAGCAGCTTGAGGTCCCAGCGTCGCACAGATACGCAGTATTTT. Its translation is CASSLRSQRRTDTQYF.

The V call is TRBV6-4, the J call TRBJ2-3; D is unresolved. V was cut by 4 bases and J by 1 base, with 12 bases left in between. The germline V gene has CDR1 MRHNA and CDR2 SNTAGT. The CDR3 extends over 15 amino acids. The CDR3 DNA reads as TGTGCCAGCAGTGTAGGTGACTCAGGCACAGATACGCAGTATTTT. Protein product: CASSVGDSGTDTQYF.

This chain joins TRBV2 and TRBJ2-7; 10 bases map to TRBD1. The germline V gene encodes CDR1 SNHLY and CDR2 FYNNEI. The CDR3 runs to 13 residues. Germline trimming cut 6 bases from V and 10 bases from J; bases unmatched to any gene: 9. The CDR3 loop reads CASRTQGQGIQYV. CDR3 nucleotides: TGTGCCAGCAGGACTCAGGGACAGGGGATTCAGTACGTC.

The chain combines TRBV2 with TRBJ1-4, with a weak D call TRBD1 (5 bases). The germline V gene has CDR1 SNHLY and CDR2 FYNNEI. The CDR3 covers 14 residues. Trimming pared 7 bases from V and 0 bases from J, leaving 9 bases between. The CDR3 bases are TGTGCCAGCAATGGGGGTGCAACTAATGAAAAACTGTTTTTT. It encodes CASNGGATNEKLFF.

This rearrangement joins TRBV15 to TRBJ1-2; D possibly corresponds to TRBD1 (6 bases). CDR1 is LNHNV and CDR2 is YYDKDF in the germline V gene (reference sequence). The CDR3 runs to 14 residues. Trimming removed 0 bases at V and 7 bases at J, with 12 bases between. As DNA, the CDR3 is TGTGCCACCAGCAGAGATACCGGGGGCCTTGGCTACACCTTC. Amino acids: CATSRDTGGLGYTF.

Here the CDR3 DNA reads TGTGCCAGCAGCCGACAGAGCAACACTGAAGCTTTCTTT. It specifies CASSRQSNTEAFF. This rearrangement joins TRBV3-1 (or the pseudogene TRBV3-2) to TRBJ1-1; TRBD1 might be the D (5 bases). This CDR3 contains 13 residues. Trimming removed 4 bases from V and 2 bases from J, with 8 bases in between. Germline V CDR1 and CDR2: LGHDT, YNNKEL (reference sequence).

The table lists this clone with a count of one. The rearrangement joins TRBV28 to TRBJ2-7; 15 bases match TRBD2. The germline CDR1 and CDR2 sequences are MDHEN and SYDVKM. This CDR3 contains 16 residues. J was trimmed by 3 bases and V by 5 bases; bases with no gene match: 5. In DNA form, the CDR3 reads TGTGCCAGCAGTCTGGGACTAGCGGGGGGCTACTACGAGCAGTACTTC. Amino acid sequence: CASSLGLAGGYYEQYF.

The chain links TRBV6-5 to TRBJ2-7; the match to TRBD2 covers 12 bases. This CDR3 spans 14 amino acids. Germline V CDR1 and CDR2: MNHEY, SVGAGI. With 6 bases clipped from V and 7 bases from J, the junction kept 7 bases outside the gene matches. As DNA, the CDR3 is TGTGCCAGCAGAGTGACTAGCGGGAGTAAAGAGCAGTACTTC. This codes for CASRVTSGSKEQYF.

The chain combines TRBV28 with TRBJ1-2; TRBD1 matches 9 bases. Looked up from germline, CDR1 is MDHEN and CDR2 is SYDVKM. This CDR3 is 18 amino acids long. With 8 bases clipped from V and 5 bases from J, the junction kept 21 bases outside the gene matches. CDR3: CASYTPLTGGPLDYGYTF. As DNA, the CDR3 is TGTGCCAGCTATACTCCATTGACAGGGGGTCCCCTCGATTATGGCTACACCTTC.

The chain joins TRBV7-9 to TRBJ1-2, with D perhaps TRBD1 (6 bases). In germline, CDR1 is SEHNR, CDR2 FQNEAQ (reference sequence). Trimming left V 7 bases short and J 13 bases short, with 28 bases between. The CDR3 is 15 residues long. The CDR3: CASTPSGGRFVESTF. The CDR3 DNA follows: TGTGCCAGCACCCCCTCGGGGGGGCGTTTCGTGGAGTCCACCTTC.

This clone was found a few times. V gene TRBV12-3 or TRBV12-4 combines with J gene TRBJ1-5; a possible D gene is TRBD1 (5 bases). The CDR3 is 13 amino acids. The germline V and J ends were trimmed by 5 bases and 6 bases, with 11 bases remaining between them. CDR3 loop: CASSPQGSQPQHF. DNA for the CDR3: TGTGCCAGCAGTCCCCAGGGAAGTCAGCCCCAGCATTTT.